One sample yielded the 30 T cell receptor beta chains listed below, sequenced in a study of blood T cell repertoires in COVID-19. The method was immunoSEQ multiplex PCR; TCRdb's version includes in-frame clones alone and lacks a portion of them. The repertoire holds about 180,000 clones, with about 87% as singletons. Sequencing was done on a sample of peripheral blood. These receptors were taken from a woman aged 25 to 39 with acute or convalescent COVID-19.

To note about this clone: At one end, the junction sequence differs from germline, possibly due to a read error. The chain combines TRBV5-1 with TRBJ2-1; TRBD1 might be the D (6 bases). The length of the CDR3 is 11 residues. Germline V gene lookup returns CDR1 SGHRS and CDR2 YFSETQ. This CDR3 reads CASSLTGNRIF. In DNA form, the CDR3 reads TGCGCCAGCAGCTTGACAGGGAACAGAATCTTC.

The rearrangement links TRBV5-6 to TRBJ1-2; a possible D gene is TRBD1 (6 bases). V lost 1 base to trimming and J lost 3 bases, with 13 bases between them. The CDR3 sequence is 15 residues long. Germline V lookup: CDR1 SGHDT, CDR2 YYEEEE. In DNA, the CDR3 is TGTGCCAGCAGCTTGCTGGCAGGGGCGCACTATGGCTACACCTTC. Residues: CASSLLAGAHYGYTF.

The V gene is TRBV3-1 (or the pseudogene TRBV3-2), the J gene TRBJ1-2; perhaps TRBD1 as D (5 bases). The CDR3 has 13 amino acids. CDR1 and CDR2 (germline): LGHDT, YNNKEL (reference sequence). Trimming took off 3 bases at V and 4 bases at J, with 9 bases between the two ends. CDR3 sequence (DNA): TGTGCCAGCAGCCAGACAGTCATCTATGGCTACACCTTC. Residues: CASSQTVIYGYTF.

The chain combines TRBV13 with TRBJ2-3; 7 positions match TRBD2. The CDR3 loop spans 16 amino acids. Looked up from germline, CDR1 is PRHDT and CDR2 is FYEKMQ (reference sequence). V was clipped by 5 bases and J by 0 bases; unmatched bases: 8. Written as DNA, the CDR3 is TGTGCCAGCAGCCTATGGCCGGGAGGAAGCACAGATACGCAGTATTTT. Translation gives CASSLWPGGSTDTQYF.

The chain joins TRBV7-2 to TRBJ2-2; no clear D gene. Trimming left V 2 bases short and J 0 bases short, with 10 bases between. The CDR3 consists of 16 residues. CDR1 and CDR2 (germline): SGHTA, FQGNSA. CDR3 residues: CASSLFSSPNTGELFF. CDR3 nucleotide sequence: TGTGCCAGCAGCTTATTTAGCAGCCCGAACACCGGGGAGCTGTTTTTT.

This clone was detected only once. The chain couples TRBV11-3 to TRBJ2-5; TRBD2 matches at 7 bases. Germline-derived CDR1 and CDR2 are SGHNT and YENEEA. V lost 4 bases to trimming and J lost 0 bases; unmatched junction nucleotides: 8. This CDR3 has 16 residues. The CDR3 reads CASSWGGNRNQETQYF. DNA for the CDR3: TGTGCCAGCAGCTGGGGGGGAAACCGCAACCAAGAGACCCAGTACTTC.

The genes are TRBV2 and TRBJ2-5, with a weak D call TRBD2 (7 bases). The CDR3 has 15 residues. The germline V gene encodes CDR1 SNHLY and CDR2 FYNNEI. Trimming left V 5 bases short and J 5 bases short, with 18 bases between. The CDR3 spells CASSLRGASGETQYF. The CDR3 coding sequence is TGTGCCAGCAGTCTTCGGGGGGCTAGTGGGGAGACCCAGTACTTC.

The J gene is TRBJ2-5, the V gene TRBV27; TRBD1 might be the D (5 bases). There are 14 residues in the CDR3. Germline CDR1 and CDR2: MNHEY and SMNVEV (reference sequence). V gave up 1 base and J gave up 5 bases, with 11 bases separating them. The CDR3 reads CASSLWQGEETQYF. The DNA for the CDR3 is TGTGCCAGCAGTTTATGGCAGGGCGAGGAGACCCAGTACTTC.

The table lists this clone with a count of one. DNA of the CDR3: TGTGCCAGCAGCCTCGGGTCGGTTACTGAAGCTTTCTTT. It specifies CASSLGSVTEAFF. The V and J genes are TRBV7-8 and TRBJ1-1; D call uncertain. Germline CDR1 is SGHVS and CDR2 is FQNEAQ. The ends were cut back, 5 bases at V and 5 bases at J, with 12 bases in the middle. This CDR3 region has 13 residues.

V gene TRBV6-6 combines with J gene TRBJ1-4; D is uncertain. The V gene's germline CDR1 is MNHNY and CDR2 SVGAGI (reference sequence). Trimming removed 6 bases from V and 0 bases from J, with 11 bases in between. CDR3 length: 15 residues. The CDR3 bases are TGTGCCAGCAGATCCCGAGCTGCAACTAATGAAAAACTGTTTTTT. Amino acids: CASRSRAATNEKLFF.

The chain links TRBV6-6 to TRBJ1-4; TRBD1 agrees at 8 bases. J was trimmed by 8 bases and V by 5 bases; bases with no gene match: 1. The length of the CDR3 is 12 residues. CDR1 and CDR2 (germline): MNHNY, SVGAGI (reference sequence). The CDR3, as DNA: TGTGCCAGCAGTCGGGACAGGGAAAAACTGTTTTTT. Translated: CASSRDREKLFF.

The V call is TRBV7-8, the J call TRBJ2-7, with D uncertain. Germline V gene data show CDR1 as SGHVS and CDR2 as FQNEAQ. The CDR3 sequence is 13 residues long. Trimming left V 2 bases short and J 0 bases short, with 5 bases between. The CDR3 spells CASSLRDSYEQYF. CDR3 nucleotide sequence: TGTGCCAGCAGCTTAAGAGACTCCTACGAGCAGTACTTC.

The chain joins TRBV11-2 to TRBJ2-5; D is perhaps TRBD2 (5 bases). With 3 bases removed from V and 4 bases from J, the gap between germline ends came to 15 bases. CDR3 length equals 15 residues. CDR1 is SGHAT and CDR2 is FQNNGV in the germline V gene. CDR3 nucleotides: TGTGCCAGCAGCTTCAATCGGCTAGCCTCAGAGACCCAGTACTTC. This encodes CASSFNRLASETQYF.

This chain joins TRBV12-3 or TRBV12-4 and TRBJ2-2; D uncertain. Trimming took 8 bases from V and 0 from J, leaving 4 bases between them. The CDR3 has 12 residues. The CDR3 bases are TGTGCCAGCTCGGCGAACACCGGGGAGCTGTTTTTT. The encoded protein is CASSANTGELFF.

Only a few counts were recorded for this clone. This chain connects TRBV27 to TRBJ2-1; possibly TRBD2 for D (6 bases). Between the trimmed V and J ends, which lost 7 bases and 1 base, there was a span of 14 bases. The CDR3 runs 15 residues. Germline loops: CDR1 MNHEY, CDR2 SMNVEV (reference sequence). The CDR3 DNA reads TGTGCCAGCAAAGAACTGGGACTGTCCTACAATGAGCAGTTCTTC. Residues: CASKELGLSYNEQFF.

CDR3 region: CASSLGLAETQYF. The CDR3 DNA reads TGTGCCAGCAGCTTGGGACTAGCTGAGACCCAGTACTTC. The rearrangement joins TRBV5-8 to TRBJ2-5; 7 positions agree with TRBD2. This CDR3 region has 13 residues. Germline CDR1 SGHTS, CDR2 YDEGEE. V gave up 0 bases and J gave up 5 bases; unmatched junction bases: 1.

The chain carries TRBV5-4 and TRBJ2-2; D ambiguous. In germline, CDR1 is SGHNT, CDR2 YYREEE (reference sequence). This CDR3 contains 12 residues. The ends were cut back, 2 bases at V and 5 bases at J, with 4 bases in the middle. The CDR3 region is CASSFRTGELFF. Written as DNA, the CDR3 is TGTGCCAGCAGCTTCCGGACCGGGGAGCTGTTTTTT.

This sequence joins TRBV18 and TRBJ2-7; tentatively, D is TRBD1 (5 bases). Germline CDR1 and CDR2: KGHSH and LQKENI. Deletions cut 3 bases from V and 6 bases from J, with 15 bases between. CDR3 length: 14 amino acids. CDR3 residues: CASSPVGAPVEQYF. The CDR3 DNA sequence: TGTGCCAGCTCACCGGTAGGGGCGCCGGTCGAGCAGTACTTC.

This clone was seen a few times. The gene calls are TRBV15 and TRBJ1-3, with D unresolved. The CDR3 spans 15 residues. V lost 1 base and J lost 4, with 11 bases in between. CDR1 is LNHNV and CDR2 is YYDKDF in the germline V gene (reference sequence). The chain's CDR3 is CATSRGAIPGNTIYF. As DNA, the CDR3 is TGTGCCACCAGCAGAGGCGCCATCCCAGGAAACACCATATATTTT.

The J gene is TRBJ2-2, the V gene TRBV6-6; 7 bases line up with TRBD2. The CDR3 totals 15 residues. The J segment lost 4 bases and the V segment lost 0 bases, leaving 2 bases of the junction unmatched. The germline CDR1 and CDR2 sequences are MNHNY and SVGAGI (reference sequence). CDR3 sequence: CASSYSPGGTGELFF. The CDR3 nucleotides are TGTGCCAGCAGTTACTCTCCGGGAGGCACCGGGGAGCTGTTTTTT.

This CDR3 is CASSGHFSGANVLTF. The CDR3 bases are TGTGCCAGCAGTGGACATTTCTCTGGGGCCAACGTCCTGACTTTC. The rearrangement joins TRBV6-4 to TRBJ2-6; D not resolved. V was shortened by 4 bases and J by 0 bases, with 7 bases between the two germline ends. There are 15 residues in the CDR3. Germline V CDR1 and CDR2: MRHNA, SNTAGT.

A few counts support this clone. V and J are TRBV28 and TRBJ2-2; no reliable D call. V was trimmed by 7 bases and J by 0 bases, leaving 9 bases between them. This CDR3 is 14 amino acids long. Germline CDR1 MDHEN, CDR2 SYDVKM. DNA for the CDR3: TGTGCCAGCATCCCTCTACCGAACACCGGGGAGCTGTTTTTT. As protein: CASIPLPNTGELFF.

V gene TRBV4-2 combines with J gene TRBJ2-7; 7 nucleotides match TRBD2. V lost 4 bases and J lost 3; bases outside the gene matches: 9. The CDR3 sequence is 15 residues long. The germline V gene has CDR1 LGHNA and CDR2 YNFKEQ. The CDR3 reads CASSPPEGGSYEQYF. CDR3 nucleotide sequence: TGTGCCAGCAGCCCACCCGAGGGCGGGAGCTACGAGCAGTACTTC.

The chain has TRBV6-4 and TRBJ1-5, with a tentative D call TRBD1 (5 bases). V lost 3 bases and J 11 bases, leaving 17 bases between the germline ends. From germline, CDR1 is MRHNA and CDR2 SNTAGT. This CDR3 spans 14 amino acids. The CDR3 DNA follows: TGTGCCAGCAGTGAACCCCCGGGGGATTGGTCCCAGCATTTT. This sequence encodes CASSEPPGDWSQHF.

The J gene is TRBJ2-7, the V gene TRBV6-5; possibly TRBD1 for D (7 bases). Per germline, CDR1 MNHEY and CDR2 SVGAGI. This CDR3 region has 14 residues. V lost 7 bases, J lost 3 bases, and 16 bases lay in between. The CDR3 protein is CASNEGARGYEQYF. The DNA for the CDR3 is TGTGCCAGCAACGAGGGGGCGCGGGGCTACGAGCAGTACTTC.

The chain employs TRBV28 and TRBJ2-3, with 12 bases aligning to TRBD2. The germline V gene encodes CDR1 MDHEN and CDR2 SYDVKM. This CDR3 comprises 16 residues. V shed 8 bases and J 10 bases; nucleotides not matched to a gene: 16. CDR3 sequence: CASGPMTSGSLMSQYF. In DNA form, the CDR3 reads TGTGCCAGCGGGCCGATGACTAGCGGGAGCCTGATGTCGCAGTATTTT. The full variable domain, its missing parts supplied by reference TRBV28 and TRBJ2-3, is DVKVTQSSRYLVKRTGEKVFLECVQDMDHENMFWYRQDPGLGLRLIYFSYDVKMKEKGDIPEGYSVSREKKERFSLILESASTNQTSMYLCASGPMTSGSLMSQYFGPGTRLTVL.

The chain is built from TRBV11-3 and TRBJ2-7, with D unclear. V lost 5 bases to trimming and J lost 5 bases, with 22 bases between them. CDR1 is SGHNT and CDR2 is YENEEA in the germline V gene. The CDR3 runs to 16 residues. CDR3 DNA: TGTGCCAGCAGCCCCGCGATAGCAAGTTACACGAACGAGCAGTACTTC. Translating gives CASSPAIASYTNEQYF.

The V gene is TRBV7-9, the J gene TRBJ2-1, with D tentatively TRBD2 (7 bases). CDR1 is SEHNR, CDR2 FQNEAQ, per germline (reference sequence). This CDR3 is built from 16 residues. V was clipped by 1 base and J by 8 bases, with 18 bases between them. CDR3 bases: TGTGCCAGCAGCTTAGAAGGGGGAGGGCCGAGGGATGAGCAGTTCTTC. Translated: CASSLEGGGPRDEQFF.

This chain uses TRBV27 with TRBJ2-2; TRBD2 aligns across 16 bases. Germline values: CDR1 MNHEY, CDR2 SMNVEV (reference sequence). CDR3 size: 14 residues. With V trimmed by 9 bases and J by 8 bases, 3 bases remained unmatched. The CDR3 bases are TGTGCCAGGGGACTAGCGGGAGGGCATGGGGAGCTGTTTTTT. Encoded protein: CARGLAGGHGELFF.

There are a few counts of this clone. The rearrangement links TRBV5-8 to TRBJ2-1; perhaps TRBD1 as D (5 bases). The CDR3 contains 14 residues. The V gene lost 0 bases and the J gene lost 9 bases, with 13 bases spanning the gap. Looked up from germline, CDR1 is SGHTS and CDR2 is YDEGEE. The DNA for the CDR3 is TGTGCCAGCAGCTTGGAACCTCTAGGGGCTGAGCAGTTCTTC. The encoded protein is CASSLEPLGAEQFF. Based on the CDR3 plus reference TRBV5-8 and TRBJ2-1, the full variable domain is EAGVTQSPTHLIKTRGQQATLRCSPISGHTSVYWYQQALGLGLQFLLWYDEGEERNRGNFPPRFSGRQFPNYSSELNVNALELEDSALYLCASSLEPLGAEQFFGPGTRLTVL.